This T cell receptor (beta chain) was sequenced in a study of CD8 T cells in ankylosing spondylitis. Whole-study findings and limits: Reported data indicate significant enrichment of disease-linked clones within matched ankylosing spondylitis synovial fluid. A motif in TCR beta, a set of eight or nine highly homologous variants, appeared characteristic of ankylosing spondylitis blood.

CDR3 length equals 15 residues. Deletions cut 7 bases from V and 2 bases from J, with 16 bases between. TCRdb independently ran MiXCR on the 5' RACE reads; one entry per CDR3 protein. The sample yields 450,000 to 550,000 distinct CDR3 sequences, 5.3% seen once. This clonotype was counted ten times or more. Its antigen is still unknown. The sample was blood, either unsorted or a sorted T cell fraction (not recorded which). This receptor was taken from a male donor with ankylosing spondylitis. The chain carries TRBV12-3 or TRBV12-4 and TRBJ2-3; D gene ambiguous. CDR3 DNA: TGTGCCAGCAACCTCCCAATTAGGTCCACAGATACGCAGTATTTT. This codes for CASNLPIRSTDTQYF.